This entry is about one TCR beta chain. Its antigen is not yet known. Per-nucleotide qualities are absent, and no much larger clonotype sits a single base away. Library method: PCR. These reads were obtained on an Illumina HiSeq 2500. To normalize quantification of the TCRbeta repertoire, the TCR libraries were built with molecular barcoding that relied on unique molecular identifiers. TCRdb applied fastp at Q25 and MiXCR to the public reads, then kept only in-frame beta chains. Entries that share a CDR3 protein sequence are merged under the most common genes and DNA. The sample table shows approximately 130,000 distinct CDR3 sequences, and roughly 10% are seen once. The ten largest clones capture 20% to 30% of the sample. V sheds 4 bases and J sheds 6 bases, leaving 20 bases between their ends. Counted from cysteine to phenylalanine, this CDR3 has 16 amino acids. Just CDR3 DNA is preserved here, 48 bases in frame from base 1.

The treatment or condition label, read with the paper, signifies: allogeneic hematopoietic cell transplantation with graft depleted of TCRalphabeta T cells and CD19 B cells. TCRalphabeta/CD19-depleted allogeneic hematopoietic cell grafts were given to the transplant recipients, all of whom were children. This sample stems from a study of T-cell reconstitution after alpha-beta-depleted transplantation in children listed by TCRdb under 2016. Study-level background: The study quantitatively tracked T-cell immune reconstitution after TCRalphabeta/CD19-depleted allogeneic hematopoietic cell transplantation in children using TCR repertoire profiling.

The research as a whole found: In some patients, the high TCRbeta diversity seen at day 60 was put down to recipient T cells and intrathymic progenitors that had survived conditioning. The apparently early recovery of alphabetaT-cell counts about two months after transplant reportedly depended on only several hundred rapidly expanded clones that came from non-depleted graft cells. The frequencies of hyperexpanded clones fell over the following months, and after one year, T-cell counts and TCRbeta diversity were mostly attributed to newly produced T cells.

This TCR was recovered from a girl under three years old who had a stem cell transplant for combined immunodeficiency, so the T cells may come from the graft donor. Here the chain combines TRBV5-3 and TRBJ2-1; the D gene is perhaps TRBD1 or TRBD2, each of them matching over 5 bases. TRBV5-3 is annotated as an ORF whose role is uncertain. Sequences were derived from PBMCs, mostly from graft donor cells, sampled 180 days after TCRalphabeta/CD19-depleted stem cell transplant. The base sequence is TGTGCCAGAAGCCCGGAGGCTTGGGGCTTCTGCAATGAGCAGTTCTTC. This encodes CARSPEAWGFCNEQFF.